Listed here is a single T cell receptor beta chain. This sample stems from a study of blood T cell repertoires in COVID-19. V was shortened by 2 bases and J by 14 bases, with 10 bases between the two germline ends. The CDR3 is 11 amino acids. The germline CDR1 and CDR2 sequences are KGHDR and SFDVKD. The protocol was immunoSEQ multiplex PCR, while the TCRdb copy is restricted to in-frame clones and leaves out a portion. The table has about 87,000 clones, about 85% seen once. The sequence derives from a woman between 65 and 79 years old with acute or convalescent COVID-19. V gene TRBV24-1 combines with J gene TRBJ2-3; no definite D call. The sequenced sample was peripheral blood. DNA of the CDR3: TGTGCCACCAGTGATTCTCAGTATCGGTATTTT. Protein: CATSDSQYRYF.